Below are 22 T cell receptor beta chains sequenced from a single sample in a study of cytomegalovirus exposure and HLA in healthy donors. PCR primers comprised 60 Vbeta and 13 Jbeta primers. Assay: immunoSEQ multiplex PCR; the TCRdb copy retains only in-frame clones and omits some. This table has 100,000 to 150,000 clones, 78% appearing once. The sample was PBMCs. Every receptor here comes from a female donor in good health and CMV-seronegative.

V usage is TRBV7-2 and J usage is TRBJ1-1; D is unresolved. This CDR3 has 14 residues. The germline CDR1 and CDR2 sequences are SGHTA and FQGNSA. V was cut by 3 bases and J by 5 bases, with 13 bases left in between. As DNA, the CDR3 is TGTGCCAGCAGCTTTGTCGGAGGGCGGACTGAAGCTTTCTTT. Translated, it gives CASSFVGGRTEAFF.

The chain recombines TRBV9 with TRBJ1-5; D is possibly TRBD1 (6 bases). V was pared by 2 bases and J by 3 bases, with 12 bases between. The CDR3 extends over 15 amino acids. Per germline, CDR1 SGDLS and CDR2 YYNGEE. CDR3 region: CASSVGAGVNQPQHF. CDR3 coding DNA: TGTGCCAGCAGCGTCGGGGCAGGGGTCAATCAGCCCCAGCATTTT.

In nucleotides, the CDR3 is TGTGCCAGCAGTTACTCGAACCGGGATTTCCAAGAGACCCAGTACTTC. As protein: CASSYSNRDFQETQYF. This chain connects TRBV6-5 to TRBJ2-5, with D possibly being TRBD2 (5 bases). Per the germline V gene, CDR1 is MNHEY and CDR2 is SVGAGI. V lost 0 bases and J 1 base, leaving 12 bases between the germline ends. The CDR3 runs 16 residues.

CDR3 sequence (DNA): TGTGCCAGCAGTTACTTTTCGAGCCTAAACACCGGGGAGCTGTTTTTT. Its translation: CASSYFSSLNTGELFF. The genes are TRBV6-5 and TRBJ2-2; D unresolved. The CDR3 is 16 residues long. The germline V gene has CDR1 MNHEY and CDR2 SVGAGI. V was clipped by 1 base and J by 2 bases, with 11 bases between them.

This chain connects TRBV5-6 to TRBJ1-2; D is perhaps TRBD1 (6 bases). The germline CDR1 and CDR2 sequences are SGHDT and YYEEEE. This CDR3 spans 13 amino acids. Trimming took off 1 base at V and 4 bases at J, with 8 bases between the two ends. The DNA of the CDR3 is TGTGCCAGCAGCTTGACAGGGACCTATGGCTACACCTTC. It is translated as CASSLTGTYGYTF.

CDR3 in DNA: TGTGCCAGCAGGGACAGGGGAACCGGGGACATTCAGTACTTC. This translates into CASRDRGTGDIQYF. V is TRBV19 and J is TRBJ2-4, with 10 bases fitting TRBD1. This CDR3 has 14 residues. Trimming removed 9 bases from V and 8 bases from J; junction bases left unmatched: 10. In germline, CDR1 is LNHDA, CDR2 SQIVND (reference sequence).

CDR3 loop: CSVEPTENTEAFF. The CDR3 DNA is TGCAGCGTTGAGCCCACAGAGAACACTGAAGCTTTCTTT. The rearrangement links TRBV29-1 to TRBJ1-1, with D unclear. The germline V and J ends were trimmed by 3 bases and 1 base, with 9 bases remaining between them. CDR3 length: 13 residues. Per germline, CDR1 SQVTM and CDR2 ANQGSEA.

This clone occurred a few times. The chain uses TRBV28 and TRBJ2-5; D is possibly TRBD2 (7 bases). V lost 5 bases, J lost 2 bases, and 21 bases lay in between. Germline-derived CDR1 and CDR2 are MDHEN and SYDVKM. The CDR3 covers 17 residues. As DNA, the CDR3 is TGTGCCAGCAGTCCTGCTGGGTGGGGGGGGCGTCAAGAGACCCAGTACTTC. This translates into CASSPAGWGGRQETQYF. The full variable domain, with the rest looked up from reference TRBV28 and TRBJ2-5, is DVKVTQSSRYLVKRTGEKVFLECVQDMDHENMFWYRQDPGLGLRLIYFSYDVKMKEKGDIPEGYSVSREKKERFSLILESASTNQTSMYLCASSPAGWGGRQETQYFGPGTRLLVL.

The CDR3 DNA reads TGCGCCAGCAGCCAAGCGACCTCTAGCGGGAGCTCCTACGAGCAGTACTTC. It yields the protein CASSQATSSGSSYEQYF. J is TRBJ2-7 and V is TRBV4-1; TRBD2 matches at 10 bases. V gave up 1 base and J gave up 0 bases; unmatched junction bases: 6. The germline gives CDR1 MGHRA, CDR2 YSYEKL. The CDR3 has 17 amino acids.

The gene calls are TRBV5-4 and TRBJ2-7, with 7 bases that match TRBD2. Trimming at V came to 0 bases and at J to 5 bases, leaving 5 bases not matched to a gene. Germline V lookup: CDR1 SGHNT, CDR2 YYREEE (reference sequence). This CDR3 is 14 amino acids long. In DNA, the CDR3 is TGTGCCAGCAGCTTGGAGGGAGGGTCCAACGAGCAGTACTTC. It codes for CASSLEGGSNEQYF.

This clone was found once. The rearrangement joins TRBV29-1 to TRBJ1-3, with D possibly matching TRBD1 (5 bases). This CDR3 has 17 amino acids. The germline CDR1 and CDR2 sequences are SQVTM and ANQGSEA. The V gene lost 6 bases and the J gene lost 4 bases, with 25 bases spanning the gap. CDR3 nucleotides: TGCAGCGTGGTTGGAGAGGTGGGCAGGGATCGGGGAAACACCATATATTTT. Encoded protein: CSVVGEVGRDRGNTIYF. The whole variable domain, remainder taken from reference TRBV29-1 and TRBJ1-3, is SAVISQKPSRDICQRGTSLTIQCQVDSQVTMMFWYRQQPGQSLTLIATANQGSEATYESGFVIDKFPISRPNLTFSTLTVSNMSPEDSSIYLCSVVGEVGRDRGNTIYFGEGSWLTVV.

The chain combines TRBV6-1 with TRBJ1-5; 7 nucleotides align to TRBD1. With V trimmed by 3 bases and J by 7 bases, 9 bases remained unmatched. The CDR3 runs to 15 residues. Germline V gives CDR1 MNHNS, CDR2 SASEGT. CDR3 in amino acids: CASSDPDRDGQPQHF. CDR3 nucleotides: TGTGCCAGCAGTGACCCAGACAGGGATGGGCAGCCCCAGCATTTT.

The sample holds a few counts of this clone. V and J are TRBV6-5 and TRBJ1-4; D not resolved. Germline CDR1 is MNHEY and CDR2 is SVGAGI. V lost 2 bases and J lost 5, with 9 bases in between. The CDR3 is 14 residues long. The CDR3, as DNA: TGTGCCAGCAGTTACGAGGGTACCAATGAAAAACTGTTTTTT. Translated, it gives CASSYEGTNEKLFF.

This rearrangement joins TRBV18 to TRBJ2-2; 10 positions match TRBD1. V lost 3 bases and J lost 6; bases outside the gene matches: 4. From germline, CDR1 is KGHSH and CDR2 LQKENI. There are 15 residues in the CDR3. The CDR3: CASSPGTGASGELFF. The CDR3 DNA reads TGTGCCAGCTCACCCGGGACAGGGGCATCCGGGGAGCTGTTTTTT.

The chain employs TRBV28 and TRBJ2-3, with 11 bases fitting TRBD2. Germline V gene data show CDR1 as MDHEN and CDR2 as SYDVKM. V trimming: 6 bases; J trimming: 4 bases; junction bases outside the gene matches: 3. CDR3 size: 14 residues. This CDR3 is CASRRTSGPDTQYF. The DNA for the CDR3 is TGTGCCAGCAGGAGGACTAGCGGGCCAGATACGCAGTATTTT.

In DNA form, the CDR3 reads TGTGCCAGCAGCGTGACAGGGGGCAACTATGGCTACACCTTC. Protein sequence: CASSVTGGNYGYTF. The chain recombines TRBV5-6 with TRBJ1-2, with 10 bases lining up with TRBD1. The germline V gene has CDR1 SGHDT and CDR2 YYEEEE. This CDR3 is built from 14 residues. J lost 2 bases, V lost 4 bases, and 2 bases had no gene match.

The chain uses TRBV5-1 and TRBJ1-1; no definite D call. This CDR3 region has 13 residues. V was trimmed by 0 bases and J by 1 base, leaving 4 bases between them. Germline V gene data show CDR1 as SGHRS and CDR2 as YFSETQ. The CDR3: CASSLGANTEAFF. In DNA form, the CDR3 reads TGCGCCAGCAGCTTGGGGGCGAACACTGAAGCTTTCTTT.

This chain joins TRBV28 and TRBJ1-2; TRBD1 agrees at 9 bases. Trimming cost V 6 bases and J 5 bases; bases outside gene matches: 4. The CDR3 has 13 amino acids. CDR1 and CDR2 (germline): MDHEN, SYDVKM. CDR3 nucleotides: TGTGCCAGCAGCTACGGACAGGGGTATGGCTACACCTTC. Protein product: CASSYGQGYGYTF.

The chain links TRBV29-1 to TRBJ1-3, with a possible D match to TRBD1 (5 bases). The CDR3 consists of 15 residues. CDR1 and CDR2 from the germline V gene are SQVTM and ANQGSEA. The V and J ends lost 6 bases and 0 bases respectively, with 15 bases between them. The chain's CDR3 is CSVARGGTSGNTIYF. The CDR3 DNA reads TGCAGCGTCGCAAGGGGAGGTACCTCTGGAAACACCATATATTTT.

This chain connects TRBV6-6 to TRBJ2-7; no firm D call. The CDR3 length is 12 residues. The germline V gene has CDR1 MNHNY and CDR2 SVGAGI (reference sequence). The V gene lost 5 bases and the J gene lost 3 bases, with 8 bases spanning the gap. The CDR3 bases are TGTGCCAGCAGTCCAGCGAACTACGAGCAGTACTTC. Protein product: CASSPANYEQYF.

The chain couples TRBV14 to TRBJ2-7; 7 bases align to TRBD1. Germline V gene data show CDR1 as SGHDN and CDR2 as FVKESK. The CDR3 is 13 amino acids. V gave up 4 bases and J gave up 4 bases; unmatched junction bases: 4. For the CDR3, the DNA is TGTGCCAGCAGCCCCAGGGGGTGGTACGAGCAGTACTTC. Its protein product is CASSPRGWYEQYF.

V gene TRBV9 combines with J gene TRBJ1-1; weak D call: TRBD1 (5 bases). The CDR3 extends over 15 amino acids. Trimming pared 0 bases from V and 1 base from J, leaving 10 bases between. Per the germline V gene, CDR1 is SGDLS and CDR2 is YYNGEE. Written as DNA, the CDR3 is TGTGCCAGCAGCGTAGAACAGGCCAAGAACACTGAAGCTTTCTTT. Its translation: CASSVEQAKNTEAFF.